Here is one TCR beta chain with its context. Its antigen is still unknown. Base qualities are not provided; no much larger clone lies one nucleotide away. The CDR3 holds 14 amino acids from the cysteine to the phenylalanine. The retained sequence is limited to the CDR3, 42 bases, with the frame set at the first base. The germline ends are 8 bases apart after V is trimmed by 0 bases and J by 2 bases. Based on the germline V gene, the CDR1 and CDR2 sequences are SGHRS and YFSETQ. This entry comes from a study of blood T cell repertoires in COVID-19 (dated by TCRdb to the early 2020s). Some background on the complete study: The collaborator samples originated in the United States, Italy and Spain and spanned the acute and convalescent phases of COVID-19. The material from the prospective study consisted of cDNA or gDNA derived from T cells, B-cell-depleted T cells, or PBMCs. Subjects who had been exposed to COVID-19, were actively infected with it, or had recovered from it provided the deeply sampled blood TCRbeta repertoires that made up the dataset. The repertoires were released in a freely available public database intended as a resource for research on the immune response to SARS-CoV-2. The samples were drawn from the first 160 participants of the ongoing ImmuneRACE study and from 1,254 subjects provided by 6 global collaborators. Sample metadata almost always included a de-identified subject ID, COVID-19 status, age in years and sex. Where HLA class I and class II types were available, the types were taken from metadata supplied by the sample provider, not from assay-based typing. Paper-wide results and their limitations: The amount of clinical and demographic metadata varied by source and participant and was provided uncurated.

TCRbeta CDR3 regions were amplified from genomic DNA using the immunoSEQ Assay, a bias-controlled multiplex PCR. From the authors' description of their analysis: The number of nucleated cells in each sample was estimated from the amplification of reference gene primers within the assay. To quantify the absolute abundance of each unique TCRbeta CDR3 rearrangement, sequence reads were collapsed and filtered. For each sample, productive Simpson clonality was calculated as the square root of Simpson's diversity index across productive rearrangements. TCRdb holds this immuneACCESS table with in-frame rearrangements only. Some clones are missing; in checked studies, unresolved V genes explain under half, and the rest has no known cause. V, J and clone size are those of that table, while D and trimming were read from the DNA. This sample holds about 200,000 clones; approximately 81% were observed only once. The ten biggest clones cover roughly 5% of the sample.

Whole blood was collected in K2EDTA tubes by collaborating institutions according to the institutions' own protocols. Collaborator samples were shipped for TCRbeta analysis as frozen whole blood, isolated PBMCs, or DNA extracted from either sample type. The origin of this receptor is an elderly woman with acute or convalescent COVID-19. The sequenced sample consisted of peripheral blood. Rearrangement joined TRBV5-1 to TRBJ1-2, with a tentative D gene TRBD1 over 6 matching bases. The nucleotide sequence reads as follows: TGCGCCAGCAGCTTGGGCGGGGGCAACTATGGCTACACCTTC. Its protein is CASSLGGGNYGYTF. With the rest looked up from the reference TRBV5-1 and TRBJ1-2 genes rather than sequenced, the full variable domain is KAGVTQTPRYLIKTRGQQVTLSCSPISGHRSVSWYQQTPGQGLQFLFEYFSETQRNKGNFPGRFSGRQFSNSRSEMNVSTLELGDSALYLCASSLGGGNYGYTFGSGTRLTVV.